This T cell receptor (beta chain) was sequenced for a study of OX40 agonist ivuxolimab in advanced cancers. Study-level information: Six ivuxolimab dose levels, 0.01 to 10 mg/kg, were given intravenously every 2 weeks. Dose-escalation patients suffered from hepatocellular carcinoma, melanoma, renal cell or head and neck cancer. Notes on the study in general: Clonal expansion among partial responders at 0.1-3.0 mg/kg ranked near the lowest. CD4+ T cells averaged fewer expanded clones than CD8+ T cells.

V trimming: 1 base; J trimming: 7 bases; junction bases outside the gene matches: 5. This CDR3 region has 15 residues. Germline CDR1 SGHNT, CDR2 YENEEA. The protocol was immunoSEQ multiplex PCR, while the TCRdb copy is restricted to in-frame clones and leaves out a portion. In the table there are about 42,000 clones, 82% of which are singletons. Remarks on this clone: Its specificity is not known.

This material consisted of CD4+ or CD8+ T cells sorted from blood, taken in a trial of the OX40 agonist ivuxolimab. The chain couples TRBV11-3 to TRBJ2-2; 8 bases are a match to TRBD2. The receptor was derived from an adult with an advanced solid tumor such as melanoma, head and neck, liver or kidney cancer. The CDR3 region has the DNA TGTGCCAGCAGCTTAGGCGGGGGGAACGTCGGGGAGCTGTTTTTT. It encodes CASSLGGGNVGELFF.